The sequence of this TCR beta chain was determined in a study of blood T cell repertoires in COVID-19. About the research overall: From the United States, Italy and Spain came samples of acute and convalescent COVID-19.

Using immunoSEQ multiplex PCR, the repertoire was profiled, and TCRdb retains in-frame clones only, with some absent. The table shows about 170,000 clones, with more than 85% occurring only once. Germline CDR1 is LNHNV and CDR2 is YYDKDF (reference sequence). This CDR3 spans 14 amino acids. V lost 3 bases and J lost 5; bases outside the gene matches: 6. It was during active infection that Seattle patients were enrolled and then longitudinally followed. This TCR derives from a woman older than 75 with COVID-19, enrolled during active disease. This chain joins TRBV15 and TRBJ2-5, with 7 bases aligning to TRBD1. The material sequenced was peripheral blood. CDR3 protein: CATSRDRSIETQYF. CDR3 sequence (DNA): TGTGCCACCAGCAGGGACAGGTCGATCGAGACCCAGTACTTC.